The 15 T cell receptor beta chains presented below share a single source sample, sequenced in a study. TCRdb recomputed calls from the 5' RACE reads with MiXCR, one row per CDR3 protein. The sample lists roughly 50,000 distinct CDR3 sequences, approximately 23% occurring once. Sequenced sample: tumor-infiltrating naive CD4+ T cells sorted from the breast tumor. Subset defined: naive CD4+ T cells, CD4+CD45RA+CD25-. Source of these receptors: a female donor with breast cancer.

This clonotype was observed a few times. This chain uses TRBV24-1 with TRBJ1-2; no definite D call. CDR1 is KGHDR and CDR2 is SFDVKD in the germline V gene. The CDR3 runs to 12 residues. Deletions cut 5 bases from V and 7 bases from J, with 10 bases between. The CDR3 DNA is TGTGCCACCAGTGCCCTGGTGGGTGGCTACACCTTC. Its translation is CATSALVGGYTF.

This clonotype was observed a few times. The chain joins TRBV2 to TRBJ1-1; the D gene is possibly TRBD1 (5 bases). This CDR3 contains 13 residues. CDR1 is SNHLY, CDR2 FYNNEI, per germline. V lost 4 bases and J 0 bases, leaving 6 bases between the germline ends. The CDR3 region is CASSGRVNTEAFF. In nucleotides, the CDR3 is TGTGCCAGCAGTGGCAGGGTGAACACTGAAGCTTTCTTT. The whole variable domain, filled in from reference TRBV2 and TRBJ1-1, reads EPEVTQTPSHQVTQMGQEVILRCVPISNHLYFYWYRQILGQKVEFLVSFYNNEISEKSEIFDDQFSVERPDGSNFTLKIRSTKLEDSAMYFCASSGRVNTEAFFGQGTRLTVV.

This clonotype occurred a few times. The chain uses TRBV5-1 and TRBJ2-1; maybe TRBD1 (5 bases). This CDR3 comprises 15 residues. The ends were cut back, 0 bases at V and 5 bases at J, with 12 bases in the middle. Germline CDR1 and CDR2: SGHRS and YFSETQ. CDR3 in amino acids: CASSLEGAFNNEQFF. Here the CDR3 DNA reads TGCGCCAGCAGCTTGGAAGGGGCATTCAACAATGAGCAGTTCTTC.

This clonotype was found a few times. V is TRBV5-1 and J is TRBJ2-5, with D perhaps matching TRBD1 (5 bases). V was trimmed by 4 bases and J by 7 bases, leaving 17 bases between them. This CDR3 spans 14 amino acids. Germline-derived CDR1 and CDR2 are SGHRS and YFSETQ. The CDR3 loop is CASSAQEPPGTQYF. The CDR3 nucleotides read TGCGCCAGCAGCGCACAGGAACCTCCCGGGACCCAGTACTTC. Supplemented by reference TRBV5-1 and TRBJ2-5, the full variable domain reads KAGVTQTPRYLIKTRGQQVTLSCSPISGHRSVSWYQQTPGQGLQFLFEYFSETQRNKGNFPGRFSGRQFSNSRSEMNVSTLELGDSALYLCASSAQEPPGTQYFGPGTRLLVL.

The V call is TRBV29-1, the J call TRBJ2-1, with 10 bases identical to TRBD2. J gave up 5 bases and V 5 bases, and 9 bases lay outside the gene matches. The length of the CDR3 is 15 residues. CDR1 SQVTM and CDR2 ANQGSEA come from the germline V gene. CDR3 coding DNA: TGCAGCGTTCCAGGGGGGACTAGCGTAGACAATGAGCAGTTCTTC. It encodes CSVPGGTSVDNEQFF.

The J gene is TRBJ2-3, the V gene TRBV20-1, with D perhaps matching TRBD2 (6 bases). The CDR3 length is 14 residues. From germline, CDR1 is DFQATT and CDR2 SNEGSKA (reference sequence). The V end lost 6 bases, the J end lost 3 bases, and 16 bases lay between the germline ends. CDR3 amino acids: CSAADAGRTDTQYF. In DNA, the CDR3 is TGCAGTGCAGCCGACGCGGGGCGAACAGATACGCAGTATTTT.

This clonotype was seen repeatedly, ten times or more. The chain combines TRBV5-1 with TRBJ2-2; D perhaps matches TRBD2 (6 bases). V was cut by 4 bases and J by 1 base, with 11 bases left in between. The CDR3 is 15 amino acids. The V gene's germline CDR1 is SGHRS and CDR2 YFSETQ. CDR3 sequence reads: CASSGGTGNTGELFF. DNA for the CDR3: TGCGCCAGCAGCGGGGGGACCGGGAACACCGGGGAGCTGTTTTTT.

This chain joins TRBV12-3 or TRBV12-4 and TRBJ2-7; no definite D call. The CDR3 loop spans 14 amino acids. The V end lost 4 bases, the J end lost 3 bases, and 13 bases lay between the germline ends. CDR3 loop: CASSSTPRYYEQYF. The CDR3 bases are TGTGCCAGCAGTTCGACACCCCGGTACTACGAGCAGTACTTC.

This clonotype was seen a handful of times. The rearrangement links TRBV20-1 to TRBJ2-4, with 13 bases aligning to TRBD2. V lost 2 bases to trimming and J lost 5 bases; unmatched junction nucleotides: 12. Germline CDR1 DFQATT, CDR2 SNEGSKA (reference sequence). The CDR3 consists of 18 residues. DNA of the CDR3: TGCAGTGCTAGACCGCCATCCGGGACTAGCGGGACTCAAAACATTCAGTACTTC. This translates into CSARPPSGTSGTQNIQYF.

V is TRBV5-1 and J is TRBJ2-2; D perhaps matches TRBD1 (5 bases). CDR1 and CDR2 (germline): SGHRS, YFSETQ. The CDR3 totals 16 residues. Trimming took off 0 bases at V and 6 bases at J, with 15 bases between the two ends. The CDR3 protein is CASSLAQGALPGELFF. In DNA, the CDR3 is TGCGCCAGCAGCTTGGCCCAGGGCGCCCTCCCCGGGGAGCTGTTTTTT. The whole variable domain, remainder taken from reference TRBV5-1 and TRBJ2-2, is KAGVTQTPRYLIKTRGQQVTLSCSPISGHRSVSWYQQTPGQGLQFLFEYFSETQRNKGNFPGRFSGRQFSNSRSEMNVSTLELGDSALYLCASSLAQGALPGELFFGEGSRLTVL.

This clonotype was detected only a few times. The J gene is TRBJ1-2, the V gene TRBV29-1; no definite D call. The CDR3 is 17 amino acids. Trimming stripped 2 bases from V and 1 base from J, with 20 bases between. Germline assignment: CDR1 SQVTM and CDR2 ANQGSEA. The CDR3 protein is CSVERRHPRAGNYGYTF. The CDR3 bases are TGCAGCGTTGAACGTAGACATCCTAGGGCCGGTAACTATGGCTACACCTTC.

The chain employs TRBV6-6 and TRBJ2-3, with 9 bases matching TRBD2. In germline, CDR1 is MNHNY, CDR2 SVGAGI (reference sequence). The CDR3 has 19 residues. The ends lost 2 bases at V and 2 bases at J; junction bases unmatched: 14. The CDR3, as DNA: TGTGCCAGCAGTTACCCTCGCTCCCTGACTAGCGGAAACACAGATACGCAGTATTTT. Its protein is CASSYPRSLTSGNTDTQYF.

The chain joins TRBV28 to TRBJ2-7; D call uncertain. The CDR3 is 14 amino acids. The germline gives CDR1 MDHEN, CDR2 SYDVKM. Trimming took 3 bases from V and 2 from J, leaving 11 bases between them. The CDR3 sequence: CASSLEHPTYEQYF. As DNA, the CDR3 is TGTGCCAGCAGTTTGGAACACCCCACCTACGAGCAGTACTTC.

The V call is TRBV19, the J call TRBJ2-5; D uncertain. Per the germline V gene, CDR1 is LNHDA and CDR2 is SQIVND (reference sequence). Trimming took 3 bases from V and 5 from J, leaving 13 bases between them. This CDR3 has 14 residues. The CDR3, as DNA: TGTGCCAGTAGTATCAATGCGATTATGGAGACCCAGTACTTC. The encoded protein is CASSINAIMETQYF.

This clonotype was picked up a small number of times. The chain carries TRBV12-3 or TRBV12-4 and TRBJ1-4; possible D gene TRBD1, 5 bases. The CDR3 runs to 13 residues. Trimming left V 8 bases short and J 7 bases short, with 14 bases between. CDR3 protein: CASGRTYSEKLFF. The CDR3 DNA reads TGTGCCAGCGGAAGGACATACAGTGAAAAACTGTTTTTT.